Shown below are 32 T cell receptor beta chains from a single sample sequenced in a study of CD8 T cells in ankylosing spondylitis. TCRdb redid the calling of the 5' RACE reads with MiXCR, one entry per CDR3 protein. The sample includes about 66,000 distinct CDR3 sequences, approximately 6% of them seen just once. The specimen was synovial fluid, either unsorted or a sorted T cell fraction (not recorded which). These receptors were collected from a male donor with ankylosing spondylitis.

This chain joins TRBV29-1 and TRBJ1-2; D call uncertain. The CDR3 consists of 13 residues. In germline, CDR1 is SQVTM, CDR2 ANQGSEA. Trimming shortened V by 4 bases and J by 0 bases, and 9 bases separated the two germline ends. The CDR3 DNA reads as TGCAGCGTTGTGGAGGGAGCTAACTATGGCTACACCTTC. This translates into CSVVEGANYGYTF.

This chain connects TRBV3-1 to TRBJ2-2; TRBD1 matches 11 bases. Germline lookup yields CDR1 LGHDT and CDR2 YNNKEL (reference sequence). With V trimmed by 5 bases and J by 5 bases, 16 bases remained unmatched. The CDR3 runs to 19 residues. In DNA form, the CDR3 reads TGTGCCAGCAGCAAGAGATGGGACAGGGGGATAACAGGGACCGGGGAGCTGTTTTTT. Its translation is CASSKRWDRGITGTGELFF.

This clonotype appeared many times. V and J are TRBV7-2 and TRBJ2-7, with 10 positions matching TRBD2. Trimming took 5 bases from V and 6 from J; bases not matched to a gene: 13. Germline CDR1 reads SGHTA; CDR2 reads FQGNSA. There are 16 residues in the CDR3. The CDR3: CASSPPVLLAGGEQYF. CDR3 DNA sequence: TGTGCCAGCAGCCCACCCGTACTATTAGCGGGAGGCGAGCAGTACTTC.

The rearrangement links TRBV4-1 to TRBJ2-3; D is undetermined. V was cut by 3 bases and J by 4 bases, with 14 bases left in between. CDR3 size: 15 residues. The germline gives CDR1 MGHRA, CDR2 YSYEKL. The CDR3 sequence is CASSHTLSDPDTQYF. CDR3 nucleotide sequence: TGCGCCAGCAGCCATACCCTCAGCGACCCAGATACGCAGTATTTT.

This clonotype has a handful of counts. The J gene is TRBJ2-7, the V gene TRBV27; D is undetermined. V was trimmed by 3 bases and J by 2 bases, leaving 8 bases between them. The length of the CDR3 is 13 residues. Germline V gives CDR1 MNHEY, CDR2 SMNVEV (reference sequence). This CDR3 reads CASSFNTAYEQYF. The CDR3 nucleotides read TGTGCCAGCAGTTTTAACACGGCCTACGAGCAGTACTTC.

Ten or more counts support this clonotype. The V and J genes are TRBV20-1 and TRBJ1-5; D not resolved. The CDR3 is made up of 14 amino acids. Trimming removed 4 bases at V and 0 bases at J, with 10 bases between. Germline-derived CDR1 and CDR2 are DFQATT and SNEGSKA (reference sequence). The CDR3 loop is CSAIDTNSNQPQHF. The CDR3, as DNA: TGCAGTGCTATCGACACCAATAGCAATCAGCCCCAGCATTTT.

This clonotype was found many times. V and J are TRBV7-9 and TRBJ2-5, with TRBD2 as a possible D gene (6 bases). Per the germline V gene, CDR1 is SEHNR and CDR2 is FQNEAQ (reference sequence). The ends were cut back, 4 bases at V and 5 bases at J, with 17 bases in the middle. CDR3 length: 15 residues. This CDR3 is CASSSGTWAEETQYF. The CDR3 DNA follows: TGTGCCAGCAGCTCCGGGACTTGGGCGGAGGAGACCCAGTACTTC. The full variable domain, rest sourced from reference TRBV7-9 and TRBJ2-5, is DTGVSQNPRHKITKRGQNVTFRCDPISEHNRLYWYRQTLGQGPEFLTYFQNEAQLEKSRLLSDRFSAERPKGSFSTLEIQRTEQGDSAMYLCASSSGTWAEETQYFGPGTRLLVL.

The DNA of the CDR3 is TGTGCCAGCAGCTCAGGTCCGGGCGAGCAGTACTTC. As protein: CASSSGPGEQYF. The chain employs TRBV7-9 and TRBJ2-7; D is uncertain. Germline V lookup: CDR1 SEHNR, CDR2 FQNEAQ (reference sequence). The ends were cut back, 4 bases at V and 6 bases at J, with 10 bases in the middle. CDR3 size: 12 residues. Using reference TRBV7-9 and TRBJ2-7 for the parts outside the CDR3, the full variable domain is DTGVSQNPRHKITKRGQNVTFRCDPISEHNRLYWYRQTLGQGPEFLTYFQNEAQLEKSRLLSDRFSAERPKGSFSTLEIQRTEQGDSAMYLCASSSGPGEQYFGPGTRLTVT.

This clonotype was observed many times. The chain joins TRBV19 to TRBJ2-1, with D tentatively TRBD1 (6 bases). The CDR3 consists of 15 residues. Trimming left V 5 bases short and J 5 bases short, with 16 bases between. Germline V gene sequence: CDR1 LNHDA, CDR2 SQIVND (reference sequence). The CDR3 region is CASSSDRLPNNEQFF. CDR3 nucleotides: TGTGCCAGTAGTTCGGACAGACTCCCTAACAATGAGCAGTTCTTC.

This clonotype was recorded many times. This sequence joins TRBV12-3 or TRBV12-4 and TRBJ2-4; tentative D call: TRBD1 (5 bases). Trimming cost V 4 bases and J 3 bases, with 13 bases left between them. The CDR3 has 15 amino acids. CDR3 DNA: TGTGCCAGCAGTTCCCAGGTCACAGGCAAAAACATTCAGTACTTC. Amino acids: CASSSQVTGKNIQYF.

This clonotype was recorded a few times. The chain has TRBV27 and TRBJ1-1; D possibly corresponds to TRBD1 (6 bases). CDR3 length: 16 amino acids. CDR1 and CDR2 (germline): MNHEY, SMNVEV (reference sequence). V lost 6 bases, J lost 0 bases, and 17 bases lay in between. CDR3 protein: CASSRLPQGMNTEAFF. The CDR3 coding sequence is TGTGCCAGCAGCCGGCTGCCCCAGGGGATGAACACTGAAGCTTTCTTT.

The rearrangement uses TRBV20-1 and TRBJ2-1; the D is unclear. CDR3 length: 13 residues. Trimming took 0 bases from V and 3 from J, leaving 6 bases between them. Germline V lookup: CDR1 DFQATT, CDR2 SNEGSKA (reference sequence). CDR3: CSARDTIYNEQFF. For the CDR3, the DNA is TGCAGTGCTAGAGATACTATCTACAATGAGCAGTTCTTC.

The V gene is TRBV10-3, the J gene TRBJ2-1, with TRBD2 matching 13 bases. CDR1 and CDR2 from the germline V gene are ENHRY and SYGVKD. CDR3 length: 16 amino acids. Germline trimming cut 6 bases from V and 4 bases from J; bases unmatched to any gene: 6. In DNA, the CDR3 is TGTGCCATCAGCTCGCCGGGACTAGCGGGATACAATGAGCAGTTCTTC. Amino acid sequence: CAISSPGLAGYNEQFF.

This clonotype was detected a few times. J is TRBJ2-7 and V is TRBV19; TRBD2 agrees at 8 bases. There are 15 residues in the CDR3. The trim removed 6 bases at V and 2 bases at J, leaving 9 bases unmatched. Germline lookup yields CDR1 LNHDA and CDR2 SQIVND (reference sequence). The CDR3 nucleotides read TGTGCCAGTAGCCCCGTCGGCGGGAGGCCCTACGAGCAGTACTTC. Its translation is CASSPVGGRPYEQYF.

This clonotype is categorized as medium-sized. The chain recombines TRBV29-1 with TRBJ2-7; D is possibly TRBD2 (5 bases). Looked up from germline, CDR1 is SQVTM and CDR2 is ANQGSEA. V shed 7 bases and J shed 1 base, with 11 bases lying between them. The CDR3 runs to 12 residues. The CDR3 nucleotides read TGCAGCGCCATAGCGAGGTCCTACGAGCAGTACTTC. Its protein product is CSAIARSYEQYF.

In its sample, this clonotype was seen a few times. The V gene is TRBV12-3 or TRBV12-4, the J gene TRBJ1-5, with TRBD1 identical over 7 bases. The length of the CDR3 is 16 residues. The trim removed 7 bases at V and 0 bases at J, leaving 9 bases unmatched. The CDR3 DNA reads as TGTGCCAGCAAAACAGGGGACCTGTATAGCAATCAGCCCCAGCATTTT. Translation gives CASKTGDLYSNQPQHF.

This clonotype came up many times. The gene calls are TRBV5-4 and TRBJ2-1; TRBD1 aligns across 10 bases. The CDR3 runs 16 residues. CDR1 and CDR2 from the germline V gene are SGHNT and YYREEE (reference sequence). Unmatched junction bases numbered 4, after V lost 2 bases and J lost 2 bases. CDR3: CASSLSGTGAYNEQFF. For the CDR3, the DNA is TGTGCCAGCAGCTTATCCGGGACAGGGGCCTACAATGAGCAGTTCTTC.

Ten or more counts support this clonotype. The rearrangement uses TRBV25-1 and TRBJ2-2; 8 bases fit TRBD2. Germline assignment: CDR1 MGHDK and CDR2 SYGVNS. The CDR3 has 13 amino acids. The ends lost 4 bases at V and 6 bases at J; junction bases unmatched: 1. CDR3 protein: CASSAGGAGELFF. For the CDR3, the DNA is TGTGCCAGCAGTGCGGGGGGGGCCGGGGAGCTGTTTTTT.

In this sample, this clonotype turned up many times. This chain connects TRBV6-5 to TRBJ2-7; D gene uncertain. Trimming removed 3 bases from V and 0 bases from J, with 12 bases in between. Germline V gene lookup returns CDR1 MNHEY and CDR2 SVGAGI. This CDR3 region has 15 residues. CDR3 residues: CASSYRAASSYEQYF. The CDR3 DNA reads as TGTGCCAGCAGTTATAGGGCGGCTAGCTCCTACGAGCAGTACTTC.

This clonotype was found many times. The rearrangement joins TRBV7-2 to TRBJ1-6; TRBD1 might be the D (6 bases). The germline V gene has CDR1 SGHTA and CDR2 FQGNSA. V gave up 8 bases and J gave up 8 bases, with 16 bases separating them. The CDR3 has 14 amino acids. CDR3 in DNA: TGTGCCAGCGTCAATCGGGGGGCTGATTCACCCCTCCACTTT. Its translation: CASVNRGADSPLHF.

In this sample, this clonotype turned up many times. The V call is TRBV2, the J call TRBJ2-5; TRBD1 is a possible D gene (5 bases). Trimming took off 4 bases at V and 4 bases at J, with 16 bases between the two ends. CDR3 length equals 15 residues. Per germline, CDR1 SNHLY and CDR2 FYNNEI. The CDR3 loop reads CASSGTQIRGETQYF. For the CDR3, the DNA is TGTGCCAGCAGTGGGACGCAGATTAGGGGAGAGACCCAGTACTTC.

This clonotype was counted many times. The chain carries TRBV29-1 and TRBJ2-1; 10 positions match TRBD2. The trim removed 6 bases at V and 7 bases at J, leaving 6 bases unmatched. The CDR3 sequence is 13 residues long. In germline, CDR1 is SQVTM, CDR2 ANQGSEA. The CDR3: CSVIAGGMNEQFF. The CDR3 DNA reads as TGCAGCGTGATAGCGGGAGGAATGAATGAGCAGTTCTTC.

The rearrangement links TRBV28 to TRBJ2-5; D unclear. The germline gives CDR1 MDHEN, CDR2 SYDVKM. The CDR3 loop spans 16 amino acids. V gave up 8 bases and J gave up 2 bases, with 21 bases separating them. The CDR3 protein is CASQADADVRQETQYF. The CDR3 region has the DNA TGTGCCAGCCAAGCTGACGCCGACGTGAGGCAAGAGACCCAGTACTTC.

V usage is TRBV5-8 and J usage is TRBJ2-7, with D perhaps TRBD1 (5 bases). The germline V and J ends were trimmed by 2 bases and 1 base, with 13 bases remaining between them. CDR3 length equals 15 residues. Germline V gene lookup returns CDR1 SGHTS and CDR2 YDEGEE. The CDR3 region is CASSFGGRESYEQYF. The CDR3 nucleotides are TGTGCCAGCAGCTTTGGCGGCAGGGAATCCTACGAGCAGTACTTC.

This clonotype showed up many times. This chain joins TRBV7-8 and TRBJ2-7; D may be TRBD1 or TRBD2 (5 bases each). Germline V lookup: CDR1 SGHVS, CDR2 FQNEAQ. CDR3 size: 14 residues. V was clipped by 7 bases and J by 5 bases, with 18 bases between them. The CDR3 is CASTLMGPEDEQYF. In DNA form, the CDR3 reads TGTGCCAGCACCCTAATGGGACCCGAGGACGAGCAGTACTTC. The full variable domain, completed using reference TRBV7-8 and TRBJ2-7, is GAGVSQSPRYKVAKRGQDVALRCDPISGHVSLFWYQQALGQGPEFLTYFQNEAQLDKSGLPSDRFFAERPEGSVSTLKIQRTQQEDSAVYLCASTLMGPEDEQYFGPGTRLTVT.

The genes are TRBV15 and TRBJ1-2; D remains ambiguous. There are 15 residues in the CDR3. Germline CDR1 and CDR2: LNHNV and YYDKDF (reference sequence). V lost 0 bases, J lost 5 bases, and 13 bases lay in between. The CDR3 loop is CATSRDYGTAYGYTF. The CDR3 DNA reads TGTGCCACCAGCAGAGACTACGGTACAGCTTATGGCTACACCTTC.

The J gene is TRBJ2-1, the V gene TRBV18, with 13 bases matching TRBD2. The length of the CDR3 is 16 residues. The germline gives CDR1 KGHSH, CDR2 LQKENI. V was pared by 3 bases and J by 9 bases, with 8 bases of the junction left unmatched. The CDR3 DNA reads as TGTGCCAGCTCACCTTTACTAGCGGGAGGGCCGGGTGAGCAGTTCTTC. Translation: CASSPLLAGGPGEQFF. Full variable domain (rest looked up from reference TRBV18 and TRBJ2-1): NAGVMQNPRHLVRRRGQEARLRCSPMKGHSHVYWYRQLPEEGLKFMVYLQKENIIDESGMPKERFSAEFPKEGPSILRIQQVVRGDSAAYFCASSPLLAGGPGEQFFGPGTRLTVL.

This clonotype was seen repeatedly, ten times or more. The rearrangement joins TRBV7-9 to TRBJ1-5, with D unclear. V lost 1 base and J lost 7, with 5 bases in between. The CDR3 covers 12 residues. Germline assignment: CDR1 SEHNR and CDR2 FQNEAQ (reference sequence). DNA for the CDR3: TGTGCCAGCAGCTTAGGAGAGCAGCCCCAGCATTTT. Its translation is CASSLGEQPQHF. Variable domain in full (rest from reference TRBV7-9 and TRBJ1-5): DTGVSQNPRHKITKRGQNVTFRCDPISEHNRLYWYRQTLGQGPEFLTYFQNEAQLEKSRLLSDRFSAERPKGSFSTLEIQRTEQGDSAMYLCASSLGEQPQHFGDGTRLSIL.

This clonotype was recorded many times. The chain employs TRBV29-1 and TRBJ2-1; the D is unclear. Trimming cost V 7 bases and J 4 bases, with 8 bases left between them. The CDR3 runs 11 residues. CDR1 and CDR2 from the germline V gene are SQVTM and ANQGSEA. CDR3 in amino acids: CSAHGYNEQFF. As DNA, the CDR3 is TGCAGCGCGCACGGTTACAATGAGCAGTTCTTC.

Only a few counts were recorded for this clonotype. This sequence joins TRBV7-2 and TRBJ2-4, with no clear D. This CDR3 region has 14 residues. Trimming removed 3 bases from V and 10 bases from J, with 16 bases in between. The germline CDR1 and CDR2 sequences are SGHTA and FQGNSA. CDR3 protein: CASSFSASADIQYF. The CDR3 DNA reads TGTGCCAGCAGCTTTAGTGCGAGCGCCGATATTCAGTACTTC. Based on the CDR3 plus reference TRBV7-2 and TRBJ2-4, the full variable domain is GAGVSQSPSNKVTEKGKDVELRCDPISGHTALYWYRQSLGQGLEFLIYFQGNSAPDKSGLPSDRFSAERTGGSVSTLTIQRTQQEDSAVYLCASSFSASADIQYFGAGTRLSVL.

This clonotype has at least ten counts. DNA of the CDR3: TGTGCCAGCAGTTACCCCGGCAATAGCGAAGAGACCCAGTACTTC. The encoded protein is CASSYPGNSEETQYF. The chain links TRBV6-5 to TRBJ2-5, with D perhaps TRBD2 (5 bases). Trimming removed 2 bases from V and 3 bases from J, with 13 bases in between. CDR1 is MNHEY and CDR2 is SVGAGI in the germline V gene. The CDR3 loop spans 15 amino acids.

In its sample, this clonotype was seen many times. The CDR3 reads CSASWGLGGDTQYF. In nucleotides, the CDR3 is TGCAGTGCTAGCTGGGGTCTTGGTGGAGATACGCAGTATTTT. The V call is TRBV20-1, the J call TRBJ2-3; D uncertain. Germline assignment: CDR1 DFQATT and CDR2 SNEGSKA (reference sequence). Trimming removed 3 bases at V and 5 bases at J, with 15 bases between. This CDR3 is built from 14 residues.